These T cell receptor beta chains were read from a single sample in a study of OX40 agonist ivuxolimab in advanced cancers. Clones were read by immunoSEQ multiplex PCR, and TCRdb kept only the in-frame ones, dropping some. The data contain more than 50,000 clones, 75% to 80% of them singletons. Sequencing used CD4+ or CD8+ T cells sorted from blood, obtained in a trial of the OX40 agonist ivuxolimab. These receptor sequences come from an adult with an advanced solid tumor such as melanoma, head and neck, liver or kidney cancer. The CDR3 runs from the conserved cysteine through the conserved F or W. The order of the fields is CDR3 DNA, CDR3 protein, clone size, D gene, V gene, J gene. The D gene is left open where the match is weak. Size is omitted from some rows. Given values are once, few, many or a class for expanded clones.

CDR3 DNA: TGTGCCAGCAGTCTAGGGGGGAGCTCCTACGAGCAGTACTTC; CDR3 protein: CASSLGGSSYEQYF; clone size: -; D gene: -; V gene: TRBV28; J gene: TRBJ2-7
CDR3 DNA: TGTGCCAGCATGGGCGGGAGGGCACACGAGCAGTACTTC; CDR3 protein: CASMGGRAHEQYF; clone size: -; D gene: TRBD2; V gene: TRBV2; J gene: TRBJ2-7
CDR3 DNA: TGTGCCACCAGCAGTCCGTCCGACAGATCCTACGAGCAGTACTTC; CDR3 protein: CATSSPSDRSYEQYF; clone size: -; D gene: -; V gene: TRBV15; J gene: TRBJ2-7
CDR3 DNA: TGTGCCAGCAGCCCCTGGACAGGACTTAATGAAAAACTGTTTTTT; CDR3 protein: CASSPWTGLNEKLFF; clone size: -; D gene: TRBD1; V gene: TRBV9; J gene: TRBJ1-4
CDR3 DNA: TGCGCCAGCAGGGCAGGGATTGATCGGGCTGAAGCTTTCTTT; CDR3 protein: CASRAGIDRAEAFF; clone size: -; D gene: -; V gene: TRBV5-1; J gene: TRBJ1-1
CDR3 DNA: TGTGCCAGCAGTCGGCTAGCGAAGGAGACCCAGTACTTC; CDR3 protein: CASSRLAKETQYF; clone size: once; D gene: -; V gene: TRBV5-4; J gene: TRBJ2-5
CDR3 DNA: TGCGCCAGCAGCCCCAGGGAATCTGGGGCCAACGTCCTGACTTTC; CDR3 protein: CASSPRESGANVLTF; clone size: -; D gene: -; V gene: TRBV5-1; J gene: TRBJ2-6
CDR3 DNA: TGTGCCAGTAACACTTGGGGGGGATACAATCAGCCCCAGCATTTT; CDR3 protein: CASNTWGGYNQPQHF; clone size: -; D gene: -; V gene: TRBV19; J gene: TRBJ1-5
CDR3 DNA: TGTGCCAGTAGTAGAGTGAAGGCAGGCTCCTACAATGAGCAGTTCTTC; CDR3 protein: CASSRVKAGSYNEQFF; clone size: -; D gene: -; V gene: TRBV19; J gene: TRBJ2-1
CDR3 DNA: TGTGCCAGCAGTCGTCAGAATAGCAATCAGCCCCAGCATTTT; CDR3 protein: CASSRQNSNQPQHF; clone size: -; D gene: -; V gene: TRBV27; J gene: TRBJ1-5
CDR3 DNA: TGTGCCAGCAGAGAGGACAGGGGTAATTCACCCCTCCACTTT; CDR3 protein: CASREDRGNSPLHF; clone size: -; D gene: TRBD1; V gene: TRBV28; J gene: TRBJ1-6
CDR3 DNA: TGTGCCAGCAGCTCTTCGGTTATCTACGAGCAGTACTTC; CDR3 protein: CASSSSVIYEQYF; clone size: -; D gene: -; V gene: TRBV11-2; J gene: TRBJ2-7
CDR3 DNA: TGTGCCAGCAGCTTAGAACCGGGACTAGCCTACAATGAGCAGTTCTTC; CDR3 protein: CASSLEPGLAYNEQFF; clone size: -; D gene: TRBD2; V gene: TRBV13; J gene: TRBJ2-1
CDR3 DNA: TGTGCCAGCAGCGACACAGGGGGAGCAACTAATGAAAAACTGTTTTTT; CDR3 protein: CASSDTGGATNEKLFF; clone size: once; D gene: TRBD1; V gene: TRBV5-1; J gene: TRBJ1-4
CDR3 DNA: TGTGCCAGCAGCTCATTGACTAGCGGGCTTTACAATGAGCAGTTCTTC; CDR3 protein: CASSSLTSGLYNEQFF; clone size: -; D gene: TRBD2; V gene: TRBV7-9; J gene: TRBJ2-1
CDR3 DNA: TGTGCCAGCAGTGAAGGTCGCAGTTTAAACATTCAGTACTTC; CDR3 protein: CASSEGRSLNIQYF; clone size: once; D gene: -; V gene: TRBV6-1; J gene: TRBJ2-4
CDR3 DNA: TGTGCCAGTAGTATACCCCTGATTAAGAGTTATGAGCAGTTCTTC; CDR3 protein: CASSIPLIKSYEQFF; clone size: -; D gene: -; V gene: TRBV19; J gene: TRBJ2-1
CDR3 DNA: TGTGCCAGCAGCTTAGATGGAGGGTTGTGGGCTTTCTTT; CDR3 protein: CASSLDGGLWAFF; clone size: -; D gene: -; V gene: TRBV7-9; J gene: TRBJ1-1
CDR3 DNA: TGTGCCAGCAGCTCTCCGCGGGGGGCCGTGAGTGAGCAGTACTTC; CDR3 protein: CASSSPRGAVSEQYF; clone size: -; D gene: TRBD2; V gene: TRBV7-9; J gene: TRBJ2-7
CDR3 DNA: TGCGCCAGCAGACTGGCGGGGTCCCCCCATTCACCCCTCCACTTT; CDR3 protein: CASRLAGSPHSPLHF; clone size: few; D gene: -; V gene: TRBV5-1; J gene: TRBJ1-6
CDR3 DNA: TGCGCCAGCAGCTTGCGCGGGACTAGCGGAGGGGGGGAGACCCAGTACTTC; CDR3 protein: CASSLRGTSGGGETQYF; clone size: -; D gene: TRBD2; V gene: TRBV5-1; J gene: TRBJ2-5
CDR3 DNA: TGTGCCAGCCGTCGTGGGGACCTAACTTATAGCAATCAGCCCCAGCATTTT; CDR3 protein: CASRRGDLTYSNQPQHF; clone size: -; D gene: -; V gene: TRBV27; J gene: TRBJ1-5
CDR3 DNA: TGTGCCAGCTCCCTCCCGAACAGGGAGGGAACTGGAAACACCATATATTTT; CDR3 protein: CASSLPNREGTGNTIYF; clone size: -; D gene: -; V gene: TRBV18; J gene: TRBJ1-3
CDR3 DNA: TGTGCCATCAGTGACAGGGAAGGGAGTTCACCCCTCCACTTT; CDR3 protein: CAISDREGSSPLHF; clone size: -; D gene: -; V gene: TRBV10-3; J gene: TRBJ1-6
CDR3 DNA: TGTGCCAGCAGTCGCAGGGGAGGAAGACAGCCCCAGCATTTT; CDR3 protein: CASSRRGGRQPQHF; clone size: -; D gene: -; V gene: TRBV2; J gene: TRBJ1-5
CDR3 DNA: TGTGCCAGCAGCAGACAGGGGGCCTTCAACTATGGCTACACCTTC; CDR3 protein: CASSRQGAFNYGYTF; clone size: -; D gene: TRBD1; V gene: TRBV5-6; J gene: TRBJ1-2
CDR3 DNA: TGTGCCAGCAGCTTAGGTAGCGTCCTCACAGATACGCAGTATTTT; CDR3 protein: CASSLGSVLTDTQYF; clone size: -; D gene: -; V gene: TRBV7-9; J gene: TRBJ2-3
CDR3 DNA: TGTGCTAGTGGGCCGGGGTCCAAAAACATTCAGTACTTC; CDR3 protein: CASGPGSKNIQYF; clone size: few; D gene: -; V gene: TRBV12-5; J gene: TRBJ2-4
CDR3 DNA: TGTGCCAGCAGTGGGCGACTAGCGGGAGGCACAGATACGCAGTATTTT; CDR3 protein: CASSGRLAGGTDTQYF; clone size: -; D gene: TRBD2; V gene: TRBV2; J gene: TRBJ2-3
CDR3 DNA: TGTGCCAGCAGCGGTAGCGGAGACACCTACGAGCAGTACTTC; CDR3 protein: CASSGSGDTYEQYF; clone size: -; D gene: -; V gene: TRBV5-4; J gene: TRBJ2-7
CDR3 DNA: TGCGCCAGCAGCTTGGCGAAACCGGGGCTTCCACTAGCGGAGGCCTCCTACAATGAGCAGTTCTTC; CDR3 protein: CASSLAKPGLPLAEASYNEQFF; clone size: -; D gene: TRBD2; V gene: TRBV5-1; J gene: TRBJ2-1
CDR3 DNA: TGTGCCAGCAGTTTATTGGGGGAGCCTGAAGCTTTCTTT; CDR3 protein: CASSLLGEPEAFF; clone size: -; D gene: -; V gene: TRBV27; J gene: TRBJ1-1
CDR3 DNA: TGTGCCAGCAGCTTGATCGGACAGGGGATTAACGAGCAGTACTTC; CDR3 protein: CASSLIGQGINEQYF; clone size: -; D gene: TRBD1; V gene: TRBV5-8; J gene: TRBJ2-7
CDR3 DNA: TGTGCCAGCAGTGAATATGGCGGGAGGGCCTCCTACAATGAGCAGTTCTTC; CDR3 protein: CASSEYGGRASYNEQFF; clone size: -; D gene: TRBD2; V gene: TRBV25-1; J gene: TRBJ2-1
CDR3 DNA: TGCAGCGCCCTAACACAGGGGAACACTGAAGCTTTCTTT; CDR3 protein: CSALTQGNTEAFF; clone size: -; D gene: -; V gene: TRBV29-1; J gene: TRBJ1-1
CDR3 DNA: TGTGCCAGCAGCTTGGACGTCGTTGGCTACGAGCAGTACTTC; CDR3 protein: CASSLDVVGYEQYF; clone size: -; D gene: -; V gene: TRBV5-6; J gene: TRBJ2-7
CDR3 DNA: TGTGCCAGCAGCTTGGGGACTATGGGGTCCGAGCAGTACTTC; CDR3 protein: CASSLGTMGSEQYF; clone size: -; D gene: -; V gene: TRBV5-4; J gene: TRBJ2-7
CDR3 DNA: TGTGCCAGCTCTCCACGGGATTCACCCCTCCACTTT; CDR3 protein: CASSPRDSPLHF; clone size: -; D gene: -; V gene: TRBV18; J gene: TRBJ1-6
CDR3 DNA: TGTGTCGCGGGGAAGGGGACCGGGGAAAAACTGTTTTTT; CDR3 protein: CVAGKGTGEKLFF; clone size: few; D gene: -; V gene: TRBV28; J gene: TRBJ1-4
CDR3 DNA: TGTGCCAGCAGCGTGGATCAGGAAACCGGGGAGCTGTTTTTT; CDR3 protein: CASSVDQETGELFF; clone size: -; D gene: -; V gene: TRBV9; J gene: TRBJ2-2
CDR3 DNA: TGTGCCAGCAGCTTGGACCAGGGCGGGGGGGCCAACGTCCTGACTTTC; CDR3 protein: CASSLDQGGGANVLTF; clone size: once; D gene: -; V gene: TRBV5-4; J gene: TRBJ2-6
CDR3 DNA: TGTGCCACCAGCAGAGAAGCGGGTAATTCACCCCTCCACTTT; CDR3 protein: CATSREAGNSPLHF; clone size: medium-sized; D gene: -; V gene: TRBV15; J gene: TRBJ1-6
CDR3 DNA: TGTGCCAGCAGTTACGGGCAGGTCGATGTGGGGACCCAGTACTTC; CDR3 protein: CASSYGQVDVGTQYF; clone size: -; D gene: -; V gene: TRBV6-5; J gene: TRBJ2-5
CDR3 DNA: TGTGCCAGCAGCTTAGGTGGGAGTTCAGATACGCAGTATTTT; CDR3 protein: CASSLGGSSDTQYF; clone size: -; D gene: -; V gene: TRBV5-4; J gene: TRBJ2-3
CDR3 DNA: TGTGCCAGCAGTTACTCCGACAGCTATGGCTACACCTTC; CDR3 protein: CASSYSDSYGYTF; clone size: -; D gene: -; V gene: TRBV6-6; J gene: TRBJ1-2
CDR3 DNA: TGTGCCAGCAGCTTCGGGCAGGGTAGTTCACCCCTCCACTTT; CDR3 protein: CASSFGQGSSPLHF; clone size: few; D gene: -; V gene: TRBV7-2; J gene: TRBJ1-6
CDR3 DNA: TGCAGCGTTGAAGAGACAGGGACAGATACGCAGTATTTT; CDR3 protein: CSVEETGTDTQYF; clone size: -; D gene: TRBD1; V gene: TRBV29-1; J gene: TRBJ2-3
CDR3 DNA: TGTGCCAGCAGCTACCCGAGGGCTGAAGCTTTCTTT; CDR3 protein: CASSYPRAEAFF; clone size: -; D gene: -; V gene: TRBV5-5; J gene: TRBJ1-1
CDR3 DNA: TGTGCCAGCAGCTTGGATGCGGGGGCCTCCTACGAGCAGTACTTC; CDR3 protein: CASSLDAGASYEQYF; clone size: once; D gene: -; V gene: TRBV5-6; J gene: TRBJ2-7
CDR3 DNA: TGTGCCACCAGCAGAGGCCCCGATAAGGGGGCAGCTTTCTTT; CDR3 protein: CATSRGPDKGAAFF; clone size: -; D gene: TRBD1; V gene: TRBV15; J gene: TRBJ1-1
CDR3 DNA: TGTGCCAGTAGTAACGTTGTGGGTGAAAAACTGTTTTTT; CDR3 protein: CASSNVVGEKLFF; clone size: -; D gene: -; V gene: TRBV19; J gene: TRBJ1-4
CDR3 DNA: TGTGCCAGCAGTTACTCGAAACTAGCAAGGGAGCAGTACTTC; CDR3 protein: CASSYSKLAREQYF; clone size: -; D gene: -; V gene: TRBV6-6; J gene: TRBJ2-7
CDR3 DNA: TGTGCCAGCAGTCGACGGGAGGGCGGGGAGCTGTTTTTT; CDR3 protein: CASSRREGGELFF; clone size: -; D gene: TRBD2; V gene: TRBV27; J gene: TRBJ2-2
CDR3 DNA: TGTGCCAGTGTCGGGGGTCCGGTTATCAATGAGCAGTTCTTC; CDR3 protein: CASVGGPVINEQFF; clone size: once; D gene: -; V gene: TRBV19; J gene: TRBJ2-1
CDR3 DNA: TGCAGCGCCCGGGCGGGGGGCGGAGGGGAGCTGTTTTTT; CDR3 protein: CSARAGGGGELFF; clone size: -; D gene: TRBD2; V gene: TRBV29-1; J gene: TRBJ2-2
CDR3 DNA: TGCGCCAGCAGCTGGGAAGCAGGGCGGGGCACTGAAGCTTTCTTT; CDR3 protein: CASSWEAGRGTEAFF; clone size: -; D gene: -; V gene: TRBV5-1; J gene: TRBJ1-1
CDR3 DNA: TGTGCCAGCAGCTTAGAGGGATCTACTGAAGCTTTCTTT; CDR3 protein: CASSLEGSTEAFF; clone size: few; D gene: -; V gene: TRBV7-8; J gene: TRBJ1-1
CDR3 DNA: TGTGCCAGCAGCTATGGACAGGGGGCGGGGGAGACCCAGTACTTC; CDR3 protein: CASSYGQGAGETQYF; clone size: -; D gene: TRBD1; V gene: TRBV5-6; J gene: TRBJ2-5
CDR3 DNA: TGTGCCAGCAGCCCGCAACCGAACACTGAAGCTTTCTTT; CDR3 protein: CASSPQPNTEAFF; clone size: -; D gene: -; V gene: TRBV7-7; J gene: TRBJ1-1